This TCR beta chain is from a study of T cells in women clearing cervical HPV infection. Some clones are missing from TCRdb's copy, which holds only in-frame ones; the method was immunoSEQ multiplex PCR. This sample's clone table lists approximately 41,000 clones. Points on this clone: The read ends 3 residues before the CDR3 terminus; that terminus is restored from the germline J gene.

V was cut by 6 bases and J by 7 bases, with 13 bases left in between. Germline values: CDR1 LNHDA, CDR2 SQIVND (reference sequence). The CDR3 is 14 residues long. V gene TRBV19 combines with J gene TRBJ1-6; D gene unclear. What was sequenced was blood buffy coat. The sequence was collected from a woman aged 18 to 75 with a cervical HPV16 infection that either progressed to CIN3+ or cleared (not recorded which). CDR3: CASSTPNGNSPLHF. CDR3 DNA, as far as it was read: TGTGCCAGTAGCACCCCTAACGGGAATTCACCC.